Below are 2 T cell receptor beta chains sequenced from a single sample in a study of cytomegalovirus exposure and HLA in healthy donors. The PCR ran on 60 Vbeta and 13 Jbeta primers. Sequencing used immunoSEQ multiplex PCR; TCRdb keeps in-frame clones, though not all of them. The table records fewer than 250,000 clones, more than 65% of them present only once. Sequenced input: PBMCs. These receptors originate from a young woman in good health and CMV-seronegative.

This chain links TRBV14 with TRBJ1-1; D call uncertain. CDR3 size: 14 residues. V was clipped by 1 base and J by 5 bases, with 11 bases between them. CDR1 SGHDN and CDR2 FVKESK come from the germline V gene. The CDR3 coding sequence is TGTGCCAGCAGCCAAGGACTAGTTCGGACTGAAGCTTTCTTT. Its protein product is CASSQGLVRTEAFF.

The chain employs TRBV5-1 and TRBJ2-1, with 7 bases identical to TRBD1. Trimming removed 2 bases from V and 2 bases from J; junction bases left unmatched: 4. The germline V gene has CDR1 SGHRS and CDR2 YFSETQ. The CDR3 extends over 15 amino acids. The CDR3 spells CASSLTGAPYNEQFF. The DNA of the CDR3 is TGCGCCAGCAGCTTAACAGGGGCCCCCTACAATGAGCAGTTCTTC.